The 8 T cell receptor beta chains reported below all come from one sample, sequenced in a study of cytomegalovirus exposure and HLA in healthy donors. The PCR ran on 60 Vbeta and 13 Jbeta primers. The protocol was immunoSEQ multiplex PCR, while the TCRdb copy is restricted to in-frame clones and leaves out a portion. The sample consists of approximately 150,000 clones, around 78% of them appearing once. Sequenced: PBMCs. Every receptor here comes from a young woman in good health and CMV-seropositive.

This chain uses TRBV7-7 with TRBJ2-7; 10 bases fit TRBD1. The junction had 5 bases not matched to a gene; V was cut back by 1 base and J by 5 bases. The CDR3 contains 15 residues. In germline, CDR1 is SSHAT, CDR2 FNYEAQ (reference sequence). The CDR3 region has the DNA TGTGCCAGCAGCTTAGAGACAGGGGGCTTCCACGAGCAGTACTTC. Translated: CASSLETGGFHEQYF.

The rearrangement joins TRBV2 to TRBJ2-5; 10 nucleotides align to TRBD2. The CDR3 length is 14 residues. Germline assignment: CDR1 SNHLY and CDR2 FYNNEI. After removal of 7 bases from V and 1 base from J, the junction contained 3 bases not matched to a gene. CDR3 sequence reads: CASTTSGLQETQYF. The CDR3 bases are TGTGCCAGCACGACTAGCGGGCTCCAAGAGACCCAGTACTTC.

This clone came up a few times. J is TRBJ1-1 and V is TRBV11-2, with D unresolved. The length of the CDR3 is 16 residues. From germline, CDR1 is SGHAT and CDR2 FQNNGV. V was pared by 4 bases and J by 2 bases, with 17 bases between. The CDR3 spells CASSSGGSARNTEAFF. CDR3 coding DNA: TGTGCCAGCAGCTCCGGAGGGTCAGCTAGAAACACTGAAGCTTTCTTT.

The chain joins TRBV7-9 to TRBJ2-7, with D perhaps TRBD2 (6 bases). The germline gives CDR1 SEHNR, CDR2 FQNEAQ (reference sequence). CDR3 size: 13 residues. The ends were cut back, 5 bases at V and 4 bases at J, with 12 bases in the middle. This CDR3 reads CASSPPGVYEQYF. The CDR3 DNA follows: TGTGCCAGCAGCCCTCCGGGGGTATACGAGCAGTACTTC. Full variable domain (missing parts from reference TRBV7-9 and TRBJ2-7): DTGVSQNPRHKITKRGQNVTFRCDPISEHNRLYWYRQTLGQGPEFLTYFQNEAQLEKSRLLSDRFSAERPKGSFSTLEIQRTEQGDSAMYLCASSPPGVYEQYFGPGTRLTVT.

This clone was found a few times. The CDR3 is CASSGRRNTEAFF. CDR3 in DNA: TGTGCCAGCAGTGGGAGAAGGAACACTGAAGCTTTCTTT. This chain connects TRBV6-1 to TRBJ1-1, with D hard to call. Germline V lookup: CDR1 MNHNS, CDR2 SASEGT. The CDR3 totals 13 residues. V lost 4 bases to trimming and J lost 1 base, with 7 bases between them.

The V call is TRBV7-6, the J call TRBJ2-5; 8 bases line up with TRBD1. The V gene end was trimmed by 0 bases and the J gene end by 4 bases; junction bases not matched to a gene: 1. The CDR3 length is 14 residues. The V gene's germline CDR1 is SGHVS and CDR2 FNYEAQ. DNA of the CDR3: TGTGCCAGCAGCTTAGCGGGACAGGCAGAGACCCAGTACTTC. Translating gives CASSLAGQAETQYF.

The V call is TRBV7-2, the J call TRBJ2-2, with 9 bases matching TRBD1. The length of the CDR3 is 16 residues. Trimming took 6 bases from V and 4 from J; bases not matched to a gene: 9. Germline lookup yields CDR1 SGHTA and CDR2 FQGNSA. CDR3 sequence (DNA): TGTGCCAGCAGGAACAGGGGGCCTGCATCCACCGGGGAGCTGTTTTTT. Its translation: CASRNRGPASTGELFF.

The chain joins TRBV7-6 to TRBJ1-1, with 10 positions matching TRBD1. The CDR3 is 16 residues long. J gave up 0 bases and V 5 bases, and 6 bases lay outside the gene matches. CDR1 is SGHVS, CDR2 FNYEAQ, per germline. CDR3 coding DNA: TGTGCCAGCAGCCTGGGACAGGGGAACATGAACACTGAAGCTTTCTTT. Encoded protein: CASSLGQGNMNTEAFF. Full variable domain (rest looked up from reference TRBV7-6 and TRBJ1-1): GAGVSQSPRYKVTKRGQDVALRCDPISGHVSLYWYRQALGQGPEFLTYFNYEAQQDKSGLPNDRFSAERPEGSISTLTIQRTEQRDSAMYRCASSLGQGNMNTEAFFGQGTRLTVV.